This paragraph covers one T cell receptor (beta chain) sequence. What it binds is unknown. The sample comes from a study of identical twins. TCRdb re-analysed the 5' RACE reads in MiXCR, keeping a single row per CDR3 protein. The repertoire holds 450,000 to 650,000 distinct CDR3 sequences, with about 15% as singletons. Study observations and caveats: Those out-of-frame alpha sequences shared by twins showed an excess of low generation probability. Cross-sectional statistical analysis was relied on for the conclusions, without the same donors being followed. While abundant cord blood beta clonotypes carried fewer insertions, memory repertoires showed no such pattern.

The CDR3 spans 16 residues. V was clipped by 3 bases and J by 0 bases; unmatched bases: 2. Germline CDR1 and CDR2: SNHLY and FYNNEI. The data were also submitted as part of a second study, on yellow fever vaccine responses in identical twins.

The chain is built from TRBV2 and TRBJ2-2, with 9 bases lining up with TRBD2. The clonotype comes from a woman between 18 and 29 years old in good health. Sequencing input: CD4+ T cells sorted from blood. The CDR3 DNA is TGTGCCAGCAGTGAGGCTAGCGGGGCGAACACCGGGGAGCTGTTTTTT. This encodes CASSEASGANTGELFF.